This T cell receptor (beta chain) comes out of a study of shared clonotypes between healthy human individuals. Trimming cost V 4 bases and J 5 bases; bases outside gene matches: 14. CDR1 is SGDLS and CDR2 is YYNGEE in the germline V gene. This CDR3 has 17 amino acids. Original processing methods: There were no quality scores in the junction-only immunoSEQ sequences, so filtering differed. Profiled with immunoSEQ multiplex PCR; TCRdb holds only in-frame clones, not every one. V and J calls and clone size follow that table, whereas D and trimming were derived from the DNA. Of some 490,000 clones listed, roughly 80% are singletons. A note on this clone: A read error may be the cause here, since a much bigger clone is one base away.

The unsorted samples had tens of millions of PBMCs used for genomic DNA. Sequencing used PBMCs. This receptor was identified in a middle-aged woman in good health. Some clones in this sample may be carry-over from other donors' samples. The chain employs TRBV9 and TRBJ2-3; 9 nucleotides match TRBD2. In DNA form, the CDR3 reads TGTGCCAGCAGCTTCGAACTAGCGGGCCGTCACGGAGATACGCAGTATTTT. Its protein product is CASSFELAGRHGDTQYF.